The rows below give T cell receptor beta chains drawn from one sample of a study of Graves' ophthalmopathy and Graves' hyperthyroidism. TCRdb re-called the multiplex PCR reads with MiXCR, one entry per CDR3 protein. Counted here are roughly 480,000 distinct CDR3 sequences, around 14% occurring once; the ten biggest clones make up approximately 9.8%. Material for sequencing was blood. These receptors were taken from a woman in her twenties or thirties with Graves' ophthalmopathy. The CDR3 runs from the conserved cysteine through the conserved F or W. A D gene is named only where the DNA matches it firmly. Clone size appears in some rows only: once, few, many, or a class for an expanded clone.

.	many	TRBV6-2/TRBV6-3	TRBJ2-5	CASSGTLRAFRETQYF	TGTGCCAGCAGTGGAACGCTAAGGGCGTTCCGGGAGACCCAGTACTTC
.	few	TRBV30	TRBJ1-2	CAWKGGRTSWDGYTF	TGTGCCTGGAAGGGGGGCAGGACCTCTTGGGATGGCTACACCTTC
.	many	TRBV2	TRBJ1-2	CASKDTDFYGYTF	TGTGCCAGCAAAGATACGGACTTCTATGGCTACACCTTC
.	many	TRBV6-1	TRBJ1-1	CASGWTVKKPEAFF	TGTGCCAGCGGATGGACAGTTAAGAAGCCTGAAGCTTTCTTT
.	many	TRBV29-1	TRBJ2-7	CSVNSGNTYEQYF	TGCAGCGTCAACTCGGGAAACACCTACGAGCAGTACTTC
TRBD2	many	TRBV3-1	TRBJ2-7	CASSRGSGSYEQYF	TGTGCCAGCAGTCGCGGGAGCGGGTCCTACGAGCAGTACTTC
TRBD2	few	TRBV28	TRBJ2-7	CASGHRRTSGSDEQYF	TGTGCCAGCGGCCACAGAAGGACTAGCGGGAGCGACGAGCAGTACTTC
.	many	TRBV18	TRBJ2-4	CASSPPQGARNIQYF	TGTGCCAGCTCACCACCGCAAGGGGCACGAAACATTCAGTACTTC
.	.	TRBV28	TRBJ2-5	CASTAMGLETQYF	TGTGCCAGCACGGCTATGGGGTTAGAGACCCAGTACTTC
.	few	TRBV30	TRBJ1-2	CAWSEEGHGYTF	TGTGCCTGGAGTGAGGAGGGCCATGGCTACACCTTC
TRBD1	.	TRBV20-1	TRBJ2-7	CSAAGQGTYEQYF	TGCAGTGCTGCCGGACAGGGAACCTACGAGCAGTACTTC
.	many	TRBV15	TRBJ1-1	CATWGGYTEAFF	TGTGCCACCTGGGGGGGTTACACTGAAGCTTTCTTT
TRBD2	many	TRBV12-3/TRBV12-4	TRBJ2-7	CASSPTSGGEGVEQYF	TGTGCCAGCAGCCCTACTAGCGGGGGAGAAGGGGTCGAGCAGTACTTC
.	few	TRBV6-2/TRBV6-3	TRBJ2-7	CASSYEQEHYEQYF	TGTGCCAGCAGTTACGAACAGGAACATTACGAGCAGTACTTC
.	many	TRBV7-2	TRBJ2-7	CASSLSTGGGYEQYF	TGTGCCAGCAGCTTGTCTACAGGAGGTGGCTACGAGCAGTACTTC
TRBD1	many	TRBV12-3/TRBV12-4	TRBJ1-1	CASSLRTGGWTEAFF	TGTGCCAGCAGTTTACGAACAGGGGGCTGGACTGAAGCTTTCTTT
.	many	TRBV19	TRBJ2-2	CASTKLRENTGELFF	TGTGCCAGTACGAAACTCCGGGAGAACACCGGGGAGCTGTTTTTT
.	many	TRBV20-1	TRBJ1-6	CSARDPRGNSPLHF	TGCAGTGCTAGAGATCCCAGGGGCAATTCACCCCTCCACTTT
.	.	TRBV6-1	TRBJ2-7	CASSEWSGYEQYF	TGTGCCAGCAGTGAATGGTCGGGGTACGAGCAGTACTTC
.	many	TRBV18	TRBJ1-1	CASSPRSGLGTEAFF	TGTGCCAGCTCACCGAGGTCCGGGTTGGGCACTGAAGCTTTCTTT
.	many	TRBV7-8	TRBJ1-1	CASSLVFERGAFF	TGTGCCAGCAGCTTAGTCTTTGAGCGCGGAGCTTTCTTT
TRBD1	many	TRBV6-5	TRBJ1-2	CASSYSTGGATGYGYTF	TGTGCCAGCAGTTACTCGACAGGGGGCGCGACGGGCTATGGCTACACCTTC
TRBD1	many	TRBV5-1	TRBJ2-7	CASSSDRVEQYF	TGCGCCAGCAGTTCGGACAGGGTCGAGCAGTACTTC
.	.	TRBV18	TRBJ2-2	CASSHRDSKRGTGELFF	TGTGCCAGCTCACACCGGGACTCAAAGCGAGGAACCGGGGAGCTGTTTTTT
.	many	TRBV6-2/TRBV6-3	TRBJ2-5	CASSYTGFQETQYF	TGTGCCAGCAGTTACACGGGGTTCCAAGAGACCCAGTACTTC
.	many	TRBV19	TRBJ1-2	CASSRAGGGGGYGYTF	TGTGCCAGTAGCCGTGCAGGAGGGGGTGGAGGCTATGGCTACACCTTC
TRBD2	.	TRBV20-1	TRBJ2-2	CSARPMTSGGAGTGELFF	TGCAGTGCTAGACCTATGACTAGCGGGGGGGCCGGCACCGGGGAGCTGTTTTTT
TRBD1	many	TRBV18	TRBJ1-5	CASSPRGDRGIGQPQHF	TGTGCCAGCTCCCCTCGGGGGGACAGGGGCATAGGGCAGCCCCAGCATTTT
.	.	TRBV12-3/TRBV12-4	TRBJ1-2	CASSQDVRYGYTF	TGTGCCAGCAGTCAAGACGTTCGCTATGGCTACACCTTC
.	.	TRBV5-1	TRBJ1-1	CASSLDRQDNTEAFF	TGCGCCAGCAGCTTGGACAGACAAGACAACACTGAAGCTTTCTTT
.	many	TRBV15	TRBJ2-7	CATSRDGAPYEQYF	TGTGCCACCAGCAGAGATGGTGCACCCTACGAGCAGTACTTC
.	many	TRBV20-1	TRBJ2-5	CSAREVAPQETQYF	TGCAGTGCTAGAGAAGTAGCACCTCAGGAGACCCAGTACTTC
.	few	TRBV28	TRBJ2-7	CASSSRDIRHEQYF	TGTGCCAGCAGTTCGAGGGACATCCGCCACGAGCAGTACTTC
.	many	TRBV11-2	TRBJ2-2	CASSLEGGHVGELFF	TGTGCCAGCAGCTTAGAGGGGGGACACGTCGGGGAGCTGTTTTTT
.	many	TRBV19	TRBJ1-5	CASTSFNSNQPQHF	TGTGCCAGTACTTCGTTCAATAGCAATCAGCCCCAGCATTTT
TRBD1	.	TRBV18	TRBJ1-5	CASSWDSGGNQPQHF	TGTGCCAGCTCATGGGATTCAGGGGGTAACCAGCCCCAGCATTTT
.	few	TRBV30	TRBJ1-2	CAWRPTGANYGYTF	TGTGCCTGGCGACCGACAGGAGCTAACTATGGCTACACCTTC
.	.	TRBV28	TRBJ2-7	CASSWGREISEQYF	TGTGCCAGCAGTTGGGGCAGGGAAATTAGCGAGCAGTACTTC
TRBD2	.	TRBV6-2/TRBV6-3	TRBJ2-7	CASRTTSGKRSSYEQYF	TGTGCCAGCCGAACGACTAGCGGGAAAAGGAGCTCCTACGAGCAGTACTTC
TRBD1	many	TRBV11-2	TRBJ2-7	CASSHPGQGRHEQYF	TGTGCCAGCAGCCACCCGGGACAGGGGAGACACGAGCAGTACTTC
TRBD1	many	TRBV11-2	TRBJ1-1	CASSLWDRGLVTEAFF	TGTGCCAGCAGCTTATGGGACAGGGGGCTTGTCACTGAAGCTTTCTTT
.	many	TRBV18	TRBJ1-1	CASSPSFLNTEAFF	TGTGCCAGCTCACCTAGCTTTCTGAACACTGAAGCTTTCTTT
TRBD1	many	TRBV24-1	TRBJ1-5	CATSDSGTGGYSNQPQHF	TGTGCCACCAGTGACTCCGGGACAGGGGGTTATAGCAATCAGCCCCAGCATTTT
.	few	TRBV4-2	TRBJ2-7	CASSHARGRAGEQYF	TGTGCCAGCAGCCACGCCCGAGGCAGGGCGGGGGAGCAGTACTTC
TRBD1	many	TRBV7-2	TRBJ2-5	CASSIPGQGYQETQYF	TGTGCCAGCAGCATACCGGGACAGGGGTACCAAGAGACCCAGTACTTC
.	many	TRBV6-5	TRBJ1-1	CASSLDPEAFF	TGTGCCAGCAGCCTCGATCCTGAAGCTTTCTTT
TRBD1	many	TRBV7-9	TRBJ2-7	CASSLDQGAYEQYF	TGTGCCAGCAGCTTAGACCAGGGGGCCTACGAGCAGTACTTC
.	few	TRBV2	TRBJ1-2	CASSDVFLTGSSNYGYTF	TGTGCCAGCAGCGACGTTTTCCTGACAGGCTCTTCTAACTATGGCTACACCTTC
.	many	TRBV12-3/TRBV12-4	TRBJ1-2	CASISGGWGGYTF	TGTGCCAGCATCTCTGGGGGGTGGGGTGGCTACACCTTC
.	.	TRBV6-4	TRBJ1-1	CASRTTLTGSGDFF	TGTGCCAGCAGAACAACTTTGACGGGCTCAGGTGATTTCTTT
TRBD1	many	TRBV29-1	TRBJ1-1	CSVLQRQGGTEAFF	TGCAGCGTTCTGCAAAGACAGGGAGGCACTGAAGCTTTCTTT
.	.	TRBV20-1	TRBJ2-7	CSARDMGGIYEQYF	TGCAGTGCTAGAGATATGGGCGGGATCTACGAGCAGTACTTC
TRBD1	many	TRBV12-3/TRBV12-4	TRBJ1-1	CASSAGDRGQSEAFF	TGTGCCAGCAGTGCAGGGGACAGGGGGCAATCTGAAGCTTTCTTT
.	many	TRBV6-2/TRBV6-3	TRBJ2-2	CASSWLPRNTGELFF	TGTGCCAGCAGTTGGCTACCCCGAAACACCGGGGAGCTGTTTTTT